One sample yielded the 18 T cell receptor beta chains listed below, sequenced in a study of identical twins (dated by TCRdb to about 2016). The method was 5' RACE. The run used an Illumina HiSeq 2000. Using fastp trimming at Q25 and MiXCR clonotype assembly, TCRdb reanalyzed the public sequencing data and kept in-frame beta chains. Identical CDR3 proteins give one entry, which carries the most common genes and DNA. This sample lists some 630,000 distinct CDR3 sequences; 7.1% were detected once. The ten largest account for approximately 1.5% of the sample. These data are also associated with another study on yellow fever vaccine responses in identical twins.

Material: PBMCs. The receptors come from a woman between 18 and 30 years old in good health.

The CDR3 region has the DNA TGTGCCAGCAGCTTGACCGGGACCATAGAGGAAAAACTGTTTTTT. Translation gives CASSLTGTIEEKLFF. The chain is built from TRBV7-6 and TRBJ1-4; tentative D call: TRBD1 (5 bases). Germline assignment: CDR1 SGHVS and CDR2 FNYEAQ. The CDR3 totals 15 residues. V dropped 3 bases and J dropped 8 bases, with 16 bases sitting between them.

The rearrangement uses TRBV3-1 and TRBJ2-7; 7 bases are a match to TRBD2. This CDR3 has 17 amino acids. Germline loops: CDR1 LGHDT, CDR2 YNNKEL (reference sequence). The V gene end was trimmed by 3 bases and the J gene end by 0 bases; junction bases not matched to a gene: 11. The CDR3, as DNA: TGTGCCAGCAGCCAGGGCCTGAGTAGCGGGTTCTCCTACGAGCAGTACTTC. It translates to CASSQGLSSGFSYEQYF.

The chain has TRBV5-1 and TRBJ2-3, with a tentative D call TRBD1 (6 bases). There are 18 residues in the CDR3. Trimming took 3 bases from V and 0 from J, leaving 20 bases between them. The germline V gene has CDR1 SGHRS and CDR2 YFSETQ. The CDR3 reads CASSWRTVGTASTDTQYF. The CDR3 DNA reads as TGCGCCAGCAGCTGGCGGACAGTAGGGACGGCTAGCACAGATACGCAGTATTTT. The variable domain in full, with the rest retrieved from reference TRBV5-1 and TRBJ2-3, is KAGVTQTPRYLIKTRGQQVTLSCSPISGHRSVSWYQQTPGQGLQFLFEYFSETQRNKGNFPGRFSGRQFSNSRSEMNVSTLELGDSALYLCASSWRTVGTASTDTQYFGPGTRLTVL.

CDR3 sequence: CSANWGRMGTDTQYF. The CDR3 coding sequence is TGCAGTGCTAACTGGGGAAGGATGGGCACAGATACGCAGTATTTT. This chain links TRBV20-1 with TRBJ2-3, with D hard to call. V shed 4 bases and J shed 1 base, with 15 bases lying between them. The length of the CDR3 is 15 residues. Per germline, CDR1 DFQATT and CDR2 SNEGSKA (reference sequence).

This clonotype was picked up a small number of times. The CDR3 here is CSARGQGTYEQYV. The CDR3 nucleotides are TGCAGTGCTAGAGGACAGGGTACCTACGAGCAGTACGTC. The chain employs TRBV20-1 and TRBJ2-7; 7 nucleotides align to TRBD1. The CDR3 has 13 residues. Germline V lookup: CDR1 DFQATT, CDR2 SNEGSKA (reference sequence). Trimming at V came to 1 base and at J to 2 bases, leaving 2 bases not matched to a gene.

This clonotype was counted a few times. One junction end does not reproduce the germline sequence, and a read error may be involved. CDR3: CASSVGGVF. In DNA form, the CDR3 reads TGTGCCAGCAGCGTGGGAGGGGTCTTT. The chain links TRBV9 to TRBJ1-1; tentative D call: TRBD1 (5 bases). The CDR3 extends over 9 amino acids. Germline V gene sequence: CDR1 SGDLS, CDR2 YYNGEE.

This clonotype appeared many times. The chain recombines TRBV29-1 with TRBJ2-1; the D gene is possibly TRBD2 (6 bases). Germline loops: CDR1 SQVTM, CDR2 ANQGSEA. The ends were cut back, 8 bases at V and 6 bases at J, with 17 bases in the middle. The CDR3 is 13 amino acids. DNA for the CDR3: TGCAGCTTTTCCGGGACTCCACTCAATGAGCAGTTCTTC. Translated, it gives CSFSGTPLNEQFF.

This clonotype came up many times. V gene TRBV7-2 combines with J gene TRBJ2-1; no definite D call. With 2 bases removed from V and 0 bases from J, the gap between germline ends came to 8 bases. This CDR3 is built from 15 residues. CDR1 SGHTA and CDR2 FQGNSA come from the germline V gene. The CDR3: CASSLTISSYNEQFF. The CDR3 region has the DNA TGTGCCAGCAGCTTAACCATAAGCTCCTACAATGAGCAGTTCTTC.

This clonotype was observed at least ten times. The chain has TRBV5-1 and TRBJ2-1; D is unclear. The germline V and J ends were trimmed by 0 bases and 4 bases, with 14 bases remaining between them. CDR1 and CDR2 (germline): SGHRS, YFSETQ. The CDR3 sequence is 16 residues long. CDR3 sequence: CASSLAVGLGYNEQFF. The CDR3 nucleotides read TGCGCCAGCAGCTTGGCCGTGGGTTTAGGGTACAATGAGCAGTTCTTC.

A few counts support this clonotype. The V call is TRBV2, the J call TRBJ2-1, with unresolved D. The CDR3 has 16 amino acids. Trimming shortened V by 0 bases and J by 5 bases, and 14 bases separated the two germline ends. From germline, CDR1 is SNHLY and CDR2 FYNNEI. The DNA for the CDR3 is TGTGCCAGCAGTGAAGCGACGGTCCGCCCTCACAATGAGCAGTTCTTC. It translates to CASSEATVRPHNEQFF. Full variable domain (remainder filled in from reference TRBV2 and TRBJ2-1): EPEVTQTPSHQVTQMGQEVILRCVPISNHLYFYWYRQILGQKVEFLVSFYNNEISEKSEIFDDQFSVERPDGSNFTLKIRSTKLEDSAMYFCASSEATVRPHNEQFFGPGTRLTVL.

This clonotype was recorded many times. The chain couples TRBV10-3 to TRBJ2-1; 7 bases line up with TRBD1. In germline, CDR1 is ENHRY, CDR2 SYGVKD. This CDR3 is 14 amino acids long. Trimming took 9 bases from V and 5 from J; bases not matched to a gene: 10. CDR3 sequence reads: CAIRQGRVNNEQFF. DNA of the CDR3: TGTGCCATTCGACAGGGTAGGGTCAACAATGAGCAGTTCTTC.

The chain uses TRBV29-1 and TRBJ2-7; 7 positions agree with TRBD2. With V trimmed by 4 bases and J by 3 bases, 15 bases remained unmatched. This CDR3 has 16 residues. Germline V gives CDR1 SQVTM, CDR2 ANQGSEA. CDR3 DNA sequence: TGCAGCGTTGTCGCGCCCCGGATAGCGGGTAACTACGAGCAGTACTTC. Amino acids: CSVVAPRIAGNYEQYF.

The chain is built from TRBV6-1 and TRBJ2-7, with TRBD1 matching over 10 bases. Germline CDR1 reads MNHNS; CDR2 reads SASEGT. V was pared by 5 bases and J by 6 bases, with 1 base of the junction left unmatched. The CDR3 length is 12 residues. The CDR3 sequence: CASSRDRGEQYV. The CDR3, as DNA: TGTGCCAGCAGTCGGGACAGGGGCGAGCAGTACGTC.

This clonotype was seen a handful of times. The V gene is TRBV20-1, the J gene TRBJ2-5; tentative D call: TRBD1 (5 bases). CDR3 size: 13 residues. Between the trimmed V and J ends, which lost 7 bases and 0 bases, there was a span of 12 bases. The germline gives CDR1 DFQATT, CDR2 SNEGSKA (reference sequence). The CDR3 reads CSVNNRNQETQYF. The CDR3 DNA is TGCAGTGTCAACAACAGGAACCAAGAGACCCAGTACTTC.

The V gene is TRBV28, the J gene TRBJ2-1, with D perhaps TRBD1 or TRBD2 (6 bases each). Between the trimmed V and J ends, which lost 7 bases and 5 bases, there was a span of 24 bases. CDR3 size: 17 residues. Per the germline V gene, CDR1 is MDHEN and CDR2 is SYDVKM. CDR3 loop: CASKLLRNRGVDNEQFF. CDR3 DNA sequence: TGTGCCAGCAAACTTCTCAGGAATAGGGGGGTAGACAATGAGCAGTTCTTC.

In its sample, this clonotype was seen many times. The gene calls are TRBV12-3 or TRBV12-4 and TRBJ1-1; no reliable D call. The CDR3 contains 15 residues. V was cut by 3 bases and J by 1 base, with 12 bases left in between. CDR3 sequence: CASSLRQLRNTEAFF. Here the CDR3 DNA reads TGTGCCAGCAGTTTGCGGCAGCTTCGGAACACTGAAGCTTTCTTT.

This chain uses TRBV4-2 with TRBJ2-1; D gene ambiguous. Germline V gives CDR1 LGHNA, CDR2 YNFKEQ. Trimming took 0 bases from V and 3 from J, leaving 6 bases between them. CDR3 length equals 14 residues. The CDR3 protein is CASSQDFGYNEQFF. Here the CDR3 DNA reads TGTGCCAGCAGCCAAGATTTCGGCTACAATGAGCAGTTCTTC.

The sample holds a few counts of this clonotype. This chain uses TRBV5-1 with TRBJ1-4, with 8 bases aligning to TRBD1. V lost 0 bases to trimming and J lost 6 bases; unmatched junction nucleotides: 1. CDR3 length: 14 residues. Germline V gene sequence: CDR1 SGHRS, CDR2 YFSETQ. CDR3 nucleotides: TGCGCCAGCAGCTTGGGGACAGGGTATGAAAAACTGTTTTTT. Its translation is CASSLGTGYEKLFF.